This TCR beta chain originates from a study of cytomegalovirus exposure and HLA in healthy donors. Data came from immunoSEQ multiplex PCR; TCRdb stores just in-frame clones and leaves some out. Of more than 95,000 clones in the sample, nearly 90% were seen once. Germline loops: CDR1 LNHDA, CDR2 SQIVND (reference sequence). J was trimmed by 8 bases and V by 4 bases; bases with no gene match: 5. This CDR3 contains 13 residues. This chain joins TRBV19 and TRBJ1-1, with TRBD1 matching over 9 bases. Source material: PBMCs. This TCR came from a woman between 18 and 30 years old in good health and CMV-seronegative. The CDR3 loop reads CASSRNRGQEAFF. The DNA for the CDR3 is TGTGCCAGTAGTAGAAACAGGGGGCAGGAAGCTTTCTTT. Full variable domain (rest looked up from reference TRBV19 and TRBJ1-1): DGGITQSPKYLFRKEGQNVTLSCEQNLNHDAMYWYRQDPGQGLRLIYYSQIVNDFQKGDIAEGYSVSREKKESFPLTVTSAQKNPTAFYLCASSRNRGQEAFFGQGTRLTVV.